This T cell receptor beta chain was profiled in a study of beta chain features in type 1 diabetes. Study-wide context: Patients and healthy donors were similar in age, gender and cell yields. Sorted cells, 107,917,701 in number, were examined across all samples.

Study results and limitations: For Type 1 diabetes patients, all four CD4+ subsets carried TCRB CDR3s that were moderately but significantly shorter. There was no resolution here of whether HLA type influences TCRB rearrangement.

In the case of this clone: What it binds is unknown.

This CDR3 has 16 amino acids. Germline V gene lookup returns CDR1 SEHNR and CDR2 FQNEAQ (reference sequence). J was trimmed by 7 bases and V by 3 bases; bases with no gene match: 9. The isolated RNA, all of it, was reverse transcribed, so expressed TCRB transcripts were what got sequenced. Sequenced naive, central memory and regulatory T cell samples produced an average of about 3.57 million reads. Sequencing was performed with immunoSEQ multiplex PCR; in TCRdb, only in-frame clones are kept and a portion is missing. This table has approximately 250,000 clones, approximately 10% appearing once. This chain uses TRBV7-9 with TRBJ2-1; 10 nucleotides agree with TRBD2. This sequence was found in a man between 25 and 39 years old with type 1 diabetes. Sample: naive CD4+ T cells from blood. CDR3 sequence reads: CASSFGAGGKRNEQFF. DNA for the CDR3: TGTGCCAGCAGCTTTGGAGCGGGGGGGAAGAGAAATGAGCAGTTCTTC.